This T cell receptor (beta chain) was observed in a study of blood T cell repertoires in COVID-19. Looked up from germline, CDR1 is MNHEY and CDR2 is SVGEGT. Trimming stripped 7 bases from V and 6 bases from J, with 16 bases between. The CDR3 is 15 residues long. TCRdb's table, derived via immunoSEQ multiplex PCR, lists solely in-frame clones and lacks some. The data show about 380,000 clones, roughly 86% seen once. Sequencing was performed on PBMCs or T cells enriched from blood (not recorded which). The V call is TRBV6-2 or TRBV6-3, the J call TRBJ1-6; tentatively, D is TRBD1 (6 bases). This sequence was found in a man between 25 and 39 years old who had recovered from COVID-19. The CDR3 reads CASTPGHRSNSPLHF. The DNA of the CDR3 is TGTGCCAGCACCCCGGGACATCGTAGTAATTCACCCCTCCACTTT.